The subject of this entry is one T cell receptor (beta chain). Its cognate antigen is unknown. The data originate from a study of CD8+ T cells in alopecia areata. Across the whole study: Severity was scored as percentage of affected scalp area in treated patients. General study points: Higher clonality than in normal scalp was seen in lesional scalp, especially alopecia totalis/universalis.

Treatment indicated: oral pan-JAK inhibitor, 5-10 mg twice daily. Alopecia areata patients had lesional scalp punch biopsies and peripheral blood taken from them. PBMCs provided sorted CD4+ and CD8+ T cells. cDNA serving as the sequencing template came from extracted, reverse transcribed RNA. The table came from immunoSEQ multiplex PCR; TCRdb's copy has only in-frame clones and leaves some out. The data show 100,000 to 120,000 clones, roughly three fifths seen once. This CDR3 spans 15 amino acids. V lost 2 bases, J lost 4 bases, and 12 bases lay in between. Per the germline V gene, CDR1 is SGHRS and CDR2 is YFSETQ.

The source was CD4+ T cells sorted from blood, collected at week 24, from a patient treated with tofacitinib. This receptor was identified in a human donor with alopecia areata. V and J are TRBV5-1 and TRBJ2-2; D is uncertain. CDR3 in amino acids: CASSFDAFGTGELFF. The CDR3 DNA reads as TGCGCCAGCAGCTTTGACGCGTTTGGCACCGGGGAGCTGTTTTTT.